A selection of T cell receptor beta chains follows, all from one sample in a study of cytomegalovirus exposure and HLA in healthy donors. Profiling relied on immunoSEQ multiplex PCR, and the TCRdb table lists in-frame clones only, not all of them. Seen here are about 180,000 clones, approximately 80% observed once, and the top ten hold more than 4%. Sequencing used PBMCs. The origin of the receptors is a man between 18 and 29 years old in good health and CMV-seronegative. Each CDR3 is given with its conserved first and last residue. A D gene is named only where the DNA matches it firmly. Size is stated for part of the rows, as once, few or many counts, or as a class when the clone is expanded.

j_call d_call clone_size v_call cdr3_nt cdr3_aa
TRBJ1-2 - - TRBV9 TGTGCCAGCAGCGTAGTCGCAGGGCCTTATGGCTACACCTTC CASSVVAGPYGYTF
TRBJ2-7 TRBD1 - TRBV29-1 TGCAGCGCAAGCCCAGGACAGGGGTACGAGCAGTACTTC CSASPGQGYEQYF
TRBJ1-2 TRBD1 - TRBV10-3 TGTGCCAGCTTCCCGGGACAGAGAATCTATGGCTACACCTTC CASFPGQRIYGYTF
TRBJ2-5 TRBD1 - TRBV6-5 TGTGCCAGCAGCACACGACAGGGGAGCGGAGAGACCCAGTACTTC CASSTRQGSGETQYF
TRBJ1-5 TRBD1 - TRBV7-9 TGTGCCAGCAGCCCCGGGACAGGGGATCAGCCCCAGCATTTT CASSPGTGDQPQHF
TRBJ2-4 - - TRBV15 TGTGCCACCAGCAGGGGAAGGGGGGGGTTTCAGTACTTC CATSRGRGGFQYF
TRBJ1-5 - - TRBV7-8 TGTGCCAGCAGCTCCCGTTCCCGTCAGCCCCAGCATTTT CASSSRSRQPQHF
TRBJ1-6 - once TRBV16 TGTGCCAGCAGCCAAATAGAACAGGAATTTAATTCACCCCTCCACTTT CASSQIEQEFNSPLHF
TRBJ2-1 - - TRBV4-2 TGTGCCAGCAGCCAAATCCCTAGGACAGGGAGGGATGAGCAGTTCTTC CASSQIPRTGRDEQFF
TRBJ1-6 - - TRBV6-1 TGTGCCAGCAGTGAGGGGATTCCGGGACTTGGCCCCCTCCACTTT CASSEGIPGLGPLHF
TRBJ1-2 TRBD1 few TRBV18 TGTGCCAGCTCAATTCGGGACAGGGAAGACGGCTACACCTTC CASSIRDREDGYTF